This entry features one T cell receptor beta chain sequence. The CDR3 totals 13 residues. Germline V CDR1 and CDR2: MNHNS, SASEGT. The V and J ends lost 2 bases and 6 bases respectively, with 8 bases between them. Original processing notes: Amplification of reference gene primers was used by the study to estimate nucleated cell counts. Method: immunoSEQ multiplex PCR; TCRdb's copy keeps in-frame clones and lacks some. V, J and clone size are taken as reported in that table, and D and trimming were inferred from the DNA itself. The sample records about 69,000 clones, more than 80% being singletons. Patients at the Seattle site were enrolled during active infection and followed longitudinally. This entry belongs to a study of blood T cell repertoires in COVID-19. Turning to the study itself: Sample material is recorded as cDNA or gDNA derived from T cells, B-cell-depleted T cells, or PBMCs.

The J gene is TRBJ2-1, the V gene TRBV6-1, with no clear D. This TCR derives from a man aged 50 or older with COVID-19, enrolled during active disease. The sequencing sample was made of peripheral blood. CDR3 region: CASSELRFNEQFF. The DNA for the CDR3 is TGTGCCAGCAGTGAACTAAGATTCAATGAGCAGTTCTTC.